The 12 T cell receptor beta chains given below trace back to one sample, sequenced in a study of molecular identifiers for immune sequencing clone quantification. MiXCR, applied by TCRdb to the PCR reads, yields one record per CDR3 protein. The profile shows 400,000 to 600,000 distinct CDR3 sequences, about a quarter of them singletons. Sample: naive CD8+ T cells from blood, with Jurkat cell RNA spiked in. Specified subset: FACS-sorted CD8+CD4-CCR7+CD45RA+ naive T cells. These receptors came from a human donor in good health. Some libraries in this study had Jurkat cell RNA spiked in.

This chain uses TRBV7-9 with TRBJ2-5; no clear D gene. CDR1 and CDR2 from the germline V gene are SEHNR and FQNEAQ (reference sequence). Trimming left V 6 bases short and J 1 base short, with 15 bases between. The length of the CDR3 is 15 residues. CDR3 residues: CASRPSPGFQETQYF. The CDR3 bases are TGTGCCAGCAGGCCATCCCCGGGCTTCCAAGAGACCCAGTACTTC. Based on the CDR3 plus reference TRBV7-9 and TRBJ2-5, the full variable domain is DTGVSQNPRHKITKRGQNVTFRCDPISEHNRLYWYRQTLGQGPEFLTYFQNEAQLEKSRLLSDRFSAERPKGSFSTLEIQRTEQGDSAMYLCASRPSPGFQETQYFGPGTRLLVL.

V and J are TRBV5-1 and TRBJ2-1; D might be TRBD2 (6 bases). CDR3 length equals 19 residues. The germline V and J ends were trimmed by 1 base and 2 bases, with 22 bases remaining between them. CDR1 and CDR2 (germline): SGHRS, YFSETQ. Here the CDR3 reads CASSLFSGTPGAPYNEQFF. The CDR3 DNA reads as TGCGCCAGCAGCTTGTTTAGCGGAACACCGGGAGCCCCCTACAATGAGCAGTTCTTC.

This clonotype was counted ten times or more. The V and J genes are TRBV4-1 and TRBJ2-3, with a tentative D call TRBD2 (6 bases). Trimming took 0 bases from V and 3 from J, leaving 19 bases between them. The CDR3 contains 18 residues. Germline V gene sequence: CDR1 MGHRA, CDR2 YSYEKL. The CDR3 bases are TGCGCCAGCAGCCAAGAATCCGATTTCCATGGAGGGACAGATACGCAGTATTTT. Residues: CASSQESDFHGGTDTQYF.

This clonotype was observed a handful of times. This chain joins TRBV27 and TRBJ2-5, with unresolved D. The CDR3 length is 15 residues. The V end lost 3 bases, the J end lost 0 bases, and 11 bases lay between the germline ends. Germline V gene lookup returns CDR1 MNHEY and CDR2 SMNVEV (reference sequence). The CDR3, as DNA: TGTGCCAGCAGTTTCGGGCCCCTCAACCAAGAGACCCAGTACTTC. Its translation: CASSFGPLNQETQYF.

The chain carries TRBV28 and TRBJ2-6; D is unclear. Looked up from germline, CDR1 is MDHEN and CDR2 is SYDVKM. The CDR3 spans 15 residues. The V end lost 2 bases, the J end lost 2 bases, and 7 bases lay between the germline ends. CDR3 in amino acids: CASSLDSPGANVLTF. The CDR3 nucleotides read TGTGCCAGCAGTTTAGATTCACCTGGGGCCAACGTCCTGACTTTC.

This clonotype was observed many times. The chain joins TRBV29-1 to TRBJ2-1; 14 bases agree with TRBD2. Germline CDR1 reads SQVTM; CDR2 reads ANQGSEA. The CDR3 has 18 amino acids. Germline trimming cut 1 base from V and 0 bases from J; bases unmatched to any gene: 5. CDR3 residues: CSVEGLAGGPSSYNEQFF. CDR3 nucleotides: TGCAGCGTTGAAGGACTAGCGGGAGGGCCTAGCTCCTACAATGAGCAGTTCTTC.

This clonotype was recorded at least ten times. This rearrangement joins TRBV19 to TRBJ1-5; no clear D gene. CDR1 and CDR2 from the germline V gene are LNHDA and SQIVND (reference sequence). Trimming shortened V by 9 bases and J by 7 bases, and 13 bases separated the two germline ends. The CDR3 consists of 12 residues. The DNA for the CDR3 is TGTGCCAGCGGGATAGGTTCGCAGCCCCAGCATTTT. Protein product: CASGIGSQPQHF. The entire variable domain, with the rest obtained from reference TRBV19 and TRBJ1-5, is as follows: DGGITQSPKYLFRKEGQNVTLSCEQNLNHDAMYWYRQDPGQGLRLIYYSQIVNDFQKGDIAEGYSVSREKKESFPLTVTSAQKNPTAFYLCASGIGSQPQHFGDGTRLSIL.

The gene calls are TRBV20-1 and TRBJ2-5, with a weak D call TRBD2 (7 bases). Germline V gene data show CDR1 as DFQATT and CDR2 as SNEGSKA (reference sequence). The V and J ends lost 3 bases and 5 bases respectively, with 19 bases between them. This CDR3 region has 15 residues. CDR3 nucleotide sequence: TGCAGTGCTAGTCTGCAGACGGGGGGCCGGGAGACCCAGTACTTC. This encodes CSASLQTGGRETQYF.

The V gene is TRBV6-5, the J gene TRBJ1-3; tentatively, D is TRBD1 (6 bases). The V end lost 2 bases, the J end lost 0 bases, and 8 bases lay between the germline ends. The germline V gene has CDR1 MNHEY and CDR2 SVGAGI. The CDR3 consists of 15 residues. CDR3 amino acids: CASSYKQGSGNTIYF. The CDR3 DNA reads TGTGCCAGCAGTTACAAACAGGGCTCTGGAAACACCATATATTTT.

This clonotype was counted many times. The chain employs TRBV4-3 and TRBJ1-5, with a possible D match to TRBD1 (6 bases). CDR1 and CDR2 from the germline V gene are LGHNA and YSLEER. CDR3 length equals 17 residues. V was trimmed by 0 bases and J by 4 bases, leaving 16 bases between them. CDR3 sequence reads: CASSQDMGALGNQPQHF. Written as DNA, the CDR3 is TGCGCCAGCAGCCAAGATATGGGGGCCCTCGGTAATCAGCCCCAGCATTTT.

V and J are TRBV30 and TRBJ2-1, with 7 bases fitting TRBD2. Germline V gene sequence: CDR1 GTSNPN, CDR2 SVGIG (reference sequence). The CDR3 runs 11 residues. J lost 7 bases, V lost 5 bases, and 2 bases had no gene match. The CDR3 bases are TGTGCCTGGGATAGCGGGAATGAGCAGTTCTTC. This encodes CAWDSGNEQFF.

The chain links TRBV3-1 to TRBJ2-1; D call uncertain. Germline V gene sequence: CDR1 LGHDT, CDR2 YNNKEL (reference sequence). V was pared by 4 bases and J by 7 bases, with 8 bases between. CDR3 size: 12 residues. This CDR3 is CASSPNSNEQFF. CDR3 DNA: TGTGCCAGCAGCCCGAACAGTAATGAGCAGTTCTTC.